These T cell receptor beta chains were read from a single sample in a study of T-cell reconstitution after alpha-beta-depleted transplantation in children. MiXCR, applied by TCRdb to the PCR reads, yields one record per CDR3 protein. The table records 900,000 or so distinct CDR3 sequences, less than 20% of them present only once. The sample in question was PBMCs, mostly from graft donor cells, obtained 360 days after TCRalphabeta/CD19-depleted stem cell transplant. The receptors originated from a male patient younger than 18 who had a stem cell transplant for acute lymphoblastic leukemia, so the T cells may come from the graft donor. Each CDR3 is given without its conserved first and last residue. Fields, in order: V gene, J gene, CDR3 protein.

V: TRBV5-1
J: TRBJ2-5
CDR3: ASSLWLGVRETQY

V: TRBV20-1
J: TRBJ2-3
CDR3: SARPYRSSGTSTDTQY

V: TRBV5-1
J: TRBJ2-3
CDR3: ASSFPTSGTDTQY

V: TRBV4-2
J: TRBJ2-1
CDR3: ASSPTGTSGSDEQF

V: TRBV5-5
J: TRBJ1-5
CDR3: ASTQTGYSSQPQH

V: TRBV3-1
J: TRBJ2-1
CDR3: ASSQAPSIHEQF

V: TRBV29-1
J: TRBJ2-2
CDR3: SVPGFTGELF

V: TRBV5-1
J: TRBJ2-3
CDR3: ASSWDGPTQY

V: TRBV5-1
J: TRBJ2-1
CDR3: ASSLSGTAPSHEQF

V: TRBV12-3/TRBV12-4
J: TRBJ1-4
CDR3: ASSFRGLNEKLF

V: TRBV11-2
J: TRBJ2-7
CDR3: ASSSANYEQY

V: TRBV5-5
J: TRBJ1-1
CDR3: ASNLRWQENTEAF

V: TRBV7-6
J: TRBJ2-1
CDR3: ASSSDGTPNEQF

V: TRBV11-2
J: TRBJ2-3
CDR3: ASSFHYARGVDTQY

V: TRBV12-3/TRBV12-4
J: TRBJ2-7
CDR3: ASIGVGYEQY

V: TRBV5-1
J: TRBJ2-7
CDR3: ASSFAGELYEQY

V: TRBV5-1
J: TRBJ2-7
CDR3: ASSSGYQGGWEQY

V: TRBV4-1
J: TRBJ2-7
CDR3: ASSPSGLGSYEQY

V: TRBV6-5
J: TRBJ2-5
CDR3: ASSSSGRAETQY

V: TRBV5-1
J: TRBJ2-7
CDR3: ASTNGASSYEQY

V: TRBV3-1
J: TRBJ2-3
CDR3: ASSFLRFRDNPLTDTQY

V: TRBV5-8
J: TRBJ1-5
CDR3: ASTRGRSTGQPQH

V: TRBV20-1
J: TRBJ2-3
CDR3: SARDLPLRDTQY

V: TRBV20-1
J: TRBJ2-2
CDR3: SARDFGRTLVNTGELF

V: TRBV7-8
J: TRBJ2-1
CDR3: ASSLEGSEQF

V: TRBV12-3/TRBV12-4
J: TRBJ2-1
CDR3: ASGGLGTPYNEQF

V: TRBV7-2
J: TRBJ2-7
CDR3: ASTRPGQGPHEQY

V: TRBV5-1
J: TRBJ2-1
CDR3: ASQKEGATEQF

V: TRBV29-1
J: TRBJ2-3
CDR3: VGSHSSTDTQY

V: TRBV6-5
J: TRBJ2-5
CDR3: ASKGEETQY

V: TRBV29-1
J: TRBJ1-1
CDR3: SAHGAVGKQTEAF

V: TRBV12-3/TRBV12-4
J: TRBJ2-5
CDR3: ASSTAGTSELETQY

V: TRBV12-3/TRBV12-4
J: TRBJ2-2
CDR3: ASSLLGLAAGELF

V: TRBV7-6
J: TRBJ2-3
CDR3: ASSLVLASLTDTQY

V: TRBV12-3/TRBV12-4
J: TRBJ2-7
CDR3: ASSSPGLAVNYEQY

V: TRBV12-3/TRBV12-4
J: TRBJ1-2
CDR3: ASRFGGSGGYT

V: TRBV7-2
J: TRBJ1-1
CDR3: ASSLGGARGTEAF

V: TRBV7-2
J: TRBJ2-1
CDR3: ASSFIRLAGGNNEQF

V: TRBV5-1
J: TRBJ2-7
CDR3: ASSLQAGGREQY

V: TRBV28
J: TRBJ2-3
CDR3: ASSLSPTASGLQY

V: TRBV5-1
J: TRBJ2-2
CDR3: ASRARNTGELF

V: TRBV27
J: TRBJ2-2
CDR3: ASSSPGLAGETGELF

V: TRBV30
J: TRBJ1-3
CDR3: AWKRMISGNTIY

V: TRBV20-1
J: TRBJ2-3
CDR3: SARPGDGTDTQY

V: TRBV5-1
J: TRBJ2-1
CDR3: ASTGQAALAANYNEQF

V: TRBV11-2
J: TRBJ2-1
CDR3: ASSFSSGHYNEQF

V: TRBV10-3
J: TRBJ1-1
CDR3: AIGRNTEAF

V: TRBV6-5
J: TRBJ2-3
CDR3: ASSYGWRENTDTQY

V: TRBV20-1
J: TRBJ2-1
CDR3: SAREVGLAGGVFSYNEQF

V: TRBV20-1
J: TRBJ2-7
CDR3: SARDAHFSIYEQY

V: TRBV7-9
J: TRBJ1-5
CDR3: ASSLGSVGNQPQH

V: TRBV7-2
J: TRBJ2-3
CDR3: ASKVYLADTQY

V: TRBV29-1
J: TRBJ2-2
CDR3: SVRLAGGMNTGELF

V: TRBV18
J: TRBJ2-1
CDR3: ASSLTATGGPYNEQF

V: TRBV14
J: TRBJ2-1
CDR3: ASSQDIAGLSYNEQF